Below are 21 T cell receptor beta chains sequenced from a single sample in a study of PD-L1 blockade in urothelial cancer. Time point denoted: peripheral blood 6 weeks after treatment start. Generated by immunoSEQ multiplex PCR, the TCRdb table keeps only in-frame clones and is missing some. The repertoire holds about 120,000 clones, with around 89% as singletons. The sequencing here drew on PBMCs, taken around atezolizumab (anti-PD-L1) treatment. All receptors derive from a man aged 55 to 69 with urothelial cancer.

CDR3 coding DNA: TGTGCCAGCAGTGGGCGGAATCAGCCCCAGCATTTT. Translation: CASSGRNQPQHF. The chain carries TRBV2 and TRBJ1-5; D is undetermined. The CDR3 is made up of 12 amino acids. CDR1 is SNHLY and CDR2 is FYNNEI in the germline V gene. The V end was cut by 4 bases, the J end by 4 bases, with 5 bases between.

V gene TRBV19 combines with J gene TRBJ2-3, with D possibly being TRBD2 (6 bases). The length of the CDR3 is 13 residues. CDR1 is LNHDA and CDR2 is SQIVND in the germline V gene (reference sequence). V lost 9 bases to trimming and J lost 1 base, with 11 bases between them. The CDR3 DNA reads TGTGCCAGCACGAGGGAGGGCACAGATACGCAGTATTTT. Its protein product is CASTREGTDTQYF.

This clone was counted once. This chain uses TRBV7-2 with TRBJ2-4; 14 bases map to TRBD2. The ends lost 4 bases at V and 9 bases at J; junction bases unmatched: 8. The CDR3 has 16 amino acids. The germline V gene has CDR1 SGHTA and CDR2 FQGNSA. This CDR3 is CASSSMTSGGAGIQYF. Here the CDR3 DNA reads TGTGCCAGCAGCTCCATGACTAGCGGGGGGGCCGGCATTCAGTACTTC.

This clone was seen a few times. The chain carries TRBV9 and TRBJ2-1; the match to TRBD1 covers 9 bases. Germline CDR1 reads SGDLS; CDR2 reads YYNGEE. Trimming cost V 4 bases and J 8 bases; bases outside gene matches: 10. The length of the CDR3 is 15 residues. CDR3 amino acids: CASSSPGQGIDEQFF. CDR3 coding DNA: TGTGCCAGCAGCTCTCCGGGACAGGGCATCGATGAGCAGTTCTTC.

V and J are TRBV19 and TRBJ2-1, with D possibly TRBD2 on 5 matching bases. CDR3 size: 14 residues. V was shortened by 7 bases and J by 1 base, with 11 bases between the two germline ends. Looked up from germline, CDR1 is LNHDA and CDR2 is SQIVND (reference sequence). CDR3 residues: CASKGVGSYNEQFF. The CDR3 DNA reads as TGTGCCAGTAAGGGAGTGGGGTCCTACAATGAGCAGTTCTTC.

The chain recombines TRBV7-2 with TRBJ2-7, with D tentatively TRBD2 (5 bases). Germline V gene sequence: CDR1 SGHTA, CDR2 FQGNSA. V was trimmed by 3 bases and J by 0 bases, leaving 9 bases between them. This CDR3 has 14 residues. The DNA of the CDR3 is TGTGCCAGCAGCTTGGGTACTAGCTCCTACGAGCAGTACTTC. This gives the protein CASSLGTSSYEQYF.

The chain uses TRBV11-3 and TRBJ1-2; TRBD1 matches 12 bases. The trim removed 4 bases at V and 9 bases at J, leaving 9 bases unmatched. Germline assignment: CDR1 SGHNT and CDR2 YENEEA. This CDR3 spans 15 amino acids. For the CDR3, the DNA is TGTGCCAGCAGCTCGAGGGGACAGGGGGCATATAGCTACACCTTC. Its protein is CASSSRGQGAYSYTF.

J is TRBJ2-7 and V is TRBV5-1; 8 bases agree with TRBD2. V trimming: 2 bases; J trimming: 0 bases; junction bases outside the gene matches: 4. Germline values: CDR1 SGHRS, CDR2 YFSETQ. The CDR3 loop spans 15 amino acids. This CDR3 reads CASSFYSGSSYEQYF. In DNA, the CDR3 is TGCGCCAGCAGCTTCTACAGCGGGAGCTCCTACGAGCAGTACTTC.

This CDR3 is CASSFFRGTDNEQFF. DNA of the CDR3: TGCGCCAGCAGCTTCTTTAGGGGAACGGACAATGAGCAGTTCTTC. The V gene is TRBV5-1, the J gene TRBJ2-1, with a possible D match to TRBD1 (5 bases). V was shortened by 2 bases and J by 5 bases, with 14 bases between the two germline ends. Germline-derived CDR1 and CDR2 are SGHRS and YFSETQ. This CDR3 has 15 residues.

J is TRBJ2-7 and V is TRBV18, with 9 positions matching TRBD1. The CDR3 has 13 residues. V dropped 4 bases and J dropped 4; count of bases not matched to a gene: 2. The germline CDR1 and CDR2 sequences are KGHSH and LQKENI. The CDR3 here is CASSRDRAYEQYF. In DNA form, the CDR3 reads TGTGCCAGCTCACGGGACAGGGCTTACGAGCAGTACTTC.

The chain couples TRBV7-3 to TRBJ2-3, with D maybe TRBD1 (5 bases). This CDR3 is 14 amino acids long. V was trimmed by 5 bases and J by 1 base, leaving 10 bases between them. Germline loops: CDR1 SGHTA, CDR2 FQGTGA. The CDR3 loop is CASSPGHRTDTQYF. The CDR3 nucleotides are TGTGCCAGCAGCCCCGGACATCGCACAGATACGCAGTATTTT.

The chain uses TRBV25-1 and TRBJ1-6; no reliable D call. Germline values: CDR1 MGHDK, CDR2 SYGVNS. V lost 3 bases and J lost 3, with 3 bases in between. The CDR3 length is 13 residues. The CDR3: CASSDRYNSPLHF. The CDR3 nucleotides read TGTGCCAGCAGTGATCGCTATAATTCACCCCTCCACTTT.

The rearrangement links TRBV5-1 to TRBJ2-2, with 11 bases that match TRBD1. From germline, CDR1 is SGHRS and CDR2 YFSETQ. The CDR3 runs to 16 residues. V shed 4 bases and J 3 bases; nucleotides not matched to a gene: 5. The CDR3 DNA is TGCGCCAGCAGCCACGGACAGGGGGCGGACACCGGGGAGCTGTTTTTT. It translates to CASSHGQGADTGELFF.

CDR3 nucleotide sequence: TGTGCCAGCAGTTTTCGGGACAGCCTCACACCCTCCTATAATTCACCCCTCCACTTT. Residues: CASSFRDSLTPSYNSPLHF. The genes are TRBV27 and TRBJ1-6, with TRBD1 matching 7 bases. The CDR3 totals 19 residues. CDR1 is MNHEY and CDR2 is SMNVEV in the germline V gene (reference sequence). Germline trimming cut 3 bases from V and 0 bases from J; bases unmatched to any gene: 11.

This chain uses TRBV5-5 with TRBJ2-1; D gene ambiguous. This CDR3 is built from 15 residues. V lost 2 bases and J lost 5, with 14 bases in between. The germline V gene encodes CDR1 SGHKS and CDR2 YYEKEE (reference sequence). In nucleotides, the CDR3 is TGTGCCAGCAGCTTCGACCCCCTAACAGACAATGAGCAGTTCTTC. Amino acids: CASSFDPLTDNEQFF.

The J gene is TRBJ2-1, the V gene TRBV7-9; TRBD1 might be the D (7 bases). V was pared by 6 bases and J by 6 bases, with 18 bases between. Germline values: CDR1 SEHNR, CDR2 FQNEAQ (reference sequence). This CDR3 is 15 amino acids long. This CDR3 reads CASSHPGGQANEQFF. The DNA for the CDR3 is TGTGCCAGCAGTCACCCAGGGGGGCAGGCCAATGAGCAGTTCTTC.

There are a few counts of this clone. V and J are TRBV10-3 and TRBJ1-5, with 7 nucleotides matching TRBD1. The germline V gene has CDR1 ENHRY and CDR2 SYGVKD. CDR3 size: 14 residues. V was clipped by 6 bases and J by 0 bases; unmatched bases: 2. CDR3 region: CAISDRASNQPQHF. CDR3 nucleotides: TGTGCCATCAGCGACAGGGCTAGCAATCAGCCCCAGCATTTT.

The genes are TRBV4-2 and TRBJ1-5, with 7 bases fitting TRBD1. Looked up from germline, CDR1 is LGHNA and CDR2 is YNFKEQ. The CDR3 runs to 17 residues. The V and J ends lost 0 bases and 7 bases, in that order; junction bases with no gene match: 12. Here the CDR3 DNA reads TGTGCCAGCAGCCAAGATAACTTCGGTAGACAGGGCCAGCCCCAGCATTTT. The encoded protein is CASSQDNFGRQGQPQHF.

J is TRBJ2-7 and V is TRBV5-4; 10 bases map to TRBD2. In germline, CDR1 is SGHNT, CDR2 YYREEE (reference sequence). There are 15 residues in the CDR3. V lost 3 bases to trimming and J lost 4 bases; unmatched junction nucleotides: 7. The CDR3 nucleotides read TGTGCCAGCAGCTACCTAGCGGGGGTTGCGTACGAGCAGTACTTC. Its translation is CASSYLAGVAYEQYF.

The chain couples TRBV6-1 to TRBJ1-5; D ambiguous. The V end was cut by 4 bases, the J end by 3 bases, with 10 bases between. Germline V lookup: CDR1 MNHNS, CDR2 SASEGT. The length of the CDR3 is 14 residues. Written as DNA, the CDR3 is TGTGCCAGCAGTGTAGCCAGATTCAATCAGCCCCAGCATTTT. It encodes CASSVARFNQPQHF.

J is TRBJ2-2 and V is TRBV18; D is possibly TRBD1 (6 bases). CDR1 and CDR2 (germline): KGHSH, LQKENI. The CDR3 has 14 amino acids. The V gene lost 6 bases and the J gene lost 5 bases, with 13 bases spanning the gap. CDR3 region: CASSNREITGELFF. The CDR3 DNA is TGTGCCAGCTCTAACAGGGAGATAACCGGGGAGCTGTTTTTT.